This T cell receptor (beta chain) was retrieved from a study of T cell repertoires in cytomegalovirus infection. Study outcomes and limitations: Ex vivo, HLA-C-restricted CMV-specific TCR beta clonotypes prevailed over the rest of the response.

A word on this clonotype: What it recognizes is unknown.

TCRdb itself ran the reads through MiXCR, one entry per CDR3 protein. This repertoire shows more than 500,000 distinct CDR3 sequences, approximately 15% found once; its top ten account for 20% to 30%. The length of the CDR3 is 15 residues. V lost 4 bases to trimming and J lost 10 bases; unmatched junction nucleotides: 7. Germline V gene sequence: CDR1 SGHDT, CDR2 YYEEEE. Sequencing input: CD8+ T cells from PBMCs. This clonotype originated in a human donor in good health (CMV status not recorded). Some clones in this sample may be carry-over from other donors' samples. The chain has TRBV5-6 and TRBJ2-1, with 14 nucleotides matching TRBD2. The CDR3 loop reads CASSPGLAGGREQFF. Here the CDR3 DNA reads TGTGCCAGCAGCCCTGGACTAGCGGGGGGAAGAGAGCAGTTCTTC.